One sample yielded the 26 T cell receptor beta chains listed below, sequenced in a study of cytomegalovirus exposure and HLA in healthy donors. 60 Vbeta and 13 Jbeta primers were used in PCR. Here immunoSEQ multiplex PCR was the method, and the copy in TCRdb shows in-frame clones only, minus some. The profile shows 150,000 or so clones, around two thirds of them singletons. The material sequenced was PBMCs. All receptors come from a man aged 18-30 years in good health and CMV-seropositive.

In this sample, this clone turned up a few times. V is TRBV5-1 and J is TRBJ2-3; the D gene is possibly TRBD2 (7 bases). Germline values: CDR1 SGHRS, CDR2 YFSETQ. V lost 6 bases and J 5 bases, leaving 19 bases between the germline ends. The CDR3 is 15 residues long. The CDR3 sequence: CASTGGGHGGDTQYF. The CDR3 nucleotides read TGCGCCAGCACGGGCGGGGGCCATGGGGGAGATACGCAGTATTTT.

The chain joins TRBV19 to TRBJ2-3, with D maybe TRBD2 (7 bases). Germline V gene data show CDR1 as LNHDA and CDR2 as SQIVND (reference sequence). Between the trimmed V and J ends, which lost 7 bases and 2 bases, there was a span of 13 bases. The CDR3 totals 14 residues. CDR3: CASNWGGPTDTQYF. CDR3 nucleotides: TGTGCCAGTAATTGGGGGGGCCCCACAGATACGCAGTATTTT.

This clone was found a few times. V gene TRBV7-9 combines with J gene TRBJ2-2; no clear D. The CDR3 runs 15 residues. Trimming cost V 5 bases and J 0 bases, with 10 bases left between them. Germline V CDR1 and CDR2: SEHNR, FQNEAQ (reference sequence). DNA for the CDR3: TGTGCCAGCAGCCACAAATCGCCGAACACCGGGGAGCTGTTTTTT. Protein: CASSHKSPNTGELFF. Full variable domain (rest looked up from reference TRBV7-9 and TRBJ2-2): DTGVSQNPRHKITKRGQNVTFRCDPISEHNRLYWYRQTLGQGPEFLTYFQNEAQLEKSRLLSDRFSAERPKGSFSTLEIQRTEQGDSAMYLCASSHKSPNTGELFFGEGSRLTVL.

This chain joins TRBV6-6 and TRBJ2-1; 7 bases line up with TRBD2. This CDR3 has 14 residues. The germline V gene encodes CDR1 MNHNY and CDR2 SVGAGI (reference sequence). Unmatched junction bases numbered 7, after V lost 8 bases and J lost 3 bases. CDR3: CASQDKRGYNEQFF. CDR3 sequence (DNA): TGTGCCAGCCAAGATAAGCGGGGCTACAATGAGCAGTTCTTC.

CDR3 DNA: TGCGCCAGCAGCTTGGACGGGAGTCTCTACAATGAGCAGTTCTTC. Protein sequence: CASSLDGSLYNEQFF. The gene calls are TRBV5-1 and TRBJ2-1; tentative D call: TRBD2 (6 bases). This CDR3 comprises 15 residues. V was clipped by 0 bases and J by 3 bases, with 10 bases between them. CDR1 SGHRS and CDR2 YFSETQ come from the germline V gene.

The V gene is TRBV2, the J gene TRBJ2-1; D might be TRBD2 (6 bases). Germline-derived CDR1 and CDR2 are SNHLY and FYNNEI. The CDR3 runs to 14 residues. The V end was cut by 10 bases, the J end by 5 bases, with 18 bases between. CDR3: CAIQGQRVNNEQFF. In DNA form, the CDR3 reads TGTGCCATCCAAGGCCAGCGGGTAAACAATGAGCAGTTCTTC.

This rearrangement joins TRBV10-3 to TRBJ2-1, with D possibly TRBD2 on 6 matching bases. The CDR3 covers 15 residues. CDR1 and CDR2 (germline): ENHRY, SYGVKD. Trimming left V 5 bases short and J 1 base short, with 12 bases between. CDR3 nucleotides: TGTGCCATCAGTTCCGGGAGTAAGTCCTACAATGAGCAGTTCTTC. It encodes CAISSGSKSYNEQFF.

The DNA for the CDR3 is TGCGCCAGCAGCTTGGTACTAGCGGGAGCTGAGCTGTTTTTT. It specifies CASSLVLAGAELFF. This chain joins TRBV5-1 and TRBJ2-2; 11 bases are a match to TRBD2. Trimming at V came to 0 bases and at J to 11 bases, leaving 3 bases not matched to a gene. CDR1 and CDR2 from the germline V gene are SGHRS and YFSETQ. This CDR3 region has 14 residues.

This clone was detected once. V usage is TRBV28 and J usage is TRBJ2-2; TRBD2 matches at 9 bases. Germline loops: CDR1 MDHEN, CDR2 SYDVKM. The junction had 9 bases not matched to a gene; V was cut back by 9 bases and J by 7 bases. The CDR3 has 14 residues. The CDR3 spells CASRAGGADGELFF. Here the CDR3 DNA reads TGTGCCAGTAGAGCGGGGGGCGCCGACGGGGAGCTGTTTTTT.

The chain recombines TRBV29-1 with TRBJ1-1; no firm D call. The CDR3 has 11 amino acids. In germline, CDR1 is SQVTM, CDR2 ANQGSEA. The V and J ends lost 7 bases and 8 bases respectively, with 14 bases between them. CDR3 residues: CSAGGNGEAFF. The CDR3, as DNA: TGCAGCGCCGGCGGGAACGGGGAAGCTTTCTTT.

This chain links TRBV2 with TRBJ2-1, with 9 bases matching TRBD1. The J segment lost 5 bases and the V segment lost 4 bases, leaving 3 bases of the junction unmatched. The germline gives CDR1 SNHLY, CDR2 FYNNEI. This CDR3 is built from 14 residues. The DNA for the CDR3 is TGTGCCAGCAGTGCCCGGACAGGGGACAATGAGCAGTTCTTC. Translation: CASSARTGDNEQFF.

This chain joins TRBV11-2 and TRBJ1-2; 9 bases are a match to TRBD1. The trim removed 6 bases at V and 5 bases at J, leaving 4 bases unmatched. The CDR3 has 13 amino acids. Germline V gene sequence: CDR1 SGHAT, CDR2 FQNNGV. The CDR3 DNA reads as TGTGCCAGCAGTCCTGGACAGGGGTATGGCTACACCTTC. Translation: CASSPGQGYGYTF.

J is TRBJ2-7 and V is TRBV4-1, with D uncertain. This CDR3 contains 15 residues. Germline CDR1 reads MGHRA; CDR2 reads YSYEKL. V was clipped by 0 bases and J by 1 base, with 10 bases between them. CDR3 sequence (DNA): TGCGCCAGCAGCCAAGATCTTACTGAATCCTACGAGCAGTACTTC. As protein: CASSQDLTESYEQYF.

V and J are TRBV4-2 and TRBJ1-3; weak D call: TRBD1 (5 bases). Germline CDR1 reads LGHNA; CDR2 reads YNFKEQ. V was clipped by 0 bases and J by 0 bases, with 12 bases between them. This CDR3 contains 17 residues. The CDR3 DNA reads TGTGCCAGCAGCCAAGATGGGGCGGCAGGCTCTGGAAACACCATATATTTT. Translation gives CASSQDGAAGSGNTIYF.

The chain employs TRBV4-1 and TRBJ2-7; D is undetermined. The germline gives CDR1 MGHRA, CDR2 YSYEKL. Trimming pared 1 base from V and 3 bases from J, leaving 10 bases between. The CDR3 is 14 amino acids. The CDR3 reads CASSQVNSGYEQYF. The CDR3 DNA follows: TGCGCCAGCAGCCAAGTAAATTCCGGCTACGAGCAGTACTTC.

This clone was found once. The chain has TRBV28 and TRBJ1-1, with D possibly matching TRBD1 (5 bases). The CDR3 has 12 amino acids. V was shortened by 2 bases and J by 7 bases, with 8 bases between the two germline ends. Looked up from germline, CDR1 is MDHEN and CDR2 is SYDVKM. The CDR3 nucleotides are TGTGCCAGCAGTTTACGGGGGAGTGAAGCTTTCTTT. It translates to CASSLRGSEAFF.

This chain uses TRBV11-2 with TRBJ2-5, with D possibly matching TRBD1 (6 bases). The CDR3 contains 15 residues. Looked up from germline, CDR1 is SGHAT and CDR2 is FQNNGV. V was trimmed by 6 bases and J by 3 bases, leaving 17 bases between them. CDR3 amino acids: CASSRYSGGKETQYF. The CDR3 DNA reads as TGTGCCAGCAGTCGCTACAGTGGGGGCAAAGAGACCCAGTACTTC.

The chain is built from TRBV23-1 and TRBJ2-7, with D perhaps matching TRBD1 (6 bases). TRBV23-1 is an ORF for which the function is uncertain. V gave up 0 bases and J gave up 0 bases, with 12 bases separating them. This CDR3 is 16 amino acids long. The CDR3 nucleotides are TGCGCCAGCAGTCAATCAATTTACAGGGTCTCCTACGAGCAGTACTTC. As protein: CASSQSIYRVSYEQYF.

This clone came up once. V and J are TRBV19 and TRBJ1-5; TRBD1 matches 12 bases. Germline assignment: CDR1 LNHDA and CDR2 SQIVND (reference sequence). J was trimmed by 1 base and V by 5 bases; bases with no gene match: 9. This CDR3 has 18 amino acids. The CDR3 nucleotides read TGTGCCAGTAGTCCCGGGACAGGGGGCCGGGCAAGCAATCAGCCCCAGCATTTT. Translation: CASSPGTGGRASNQPQHF.

The genes are TRBV4-2 and TRBJ2-7; 8 nucleotides match TRBD2. The length of the CDR3 is 20 residues. Germline loops: CDR1 LGHNA, CDR2 YNFKEQ. V lost 0 bases, J lost 1 base, and 17 bases stayed unmatched. In nucleotides, the CDR3 is TGTGCCAGCAGCCAAGAGGTTTCTGCTAGCGGGTCAACGTGGTCCTACGAGCAGTACTTC. The encoded protein is CASSQEVSASGSTWSYEQYF.

This sequence joins TRBV15 and TRBJ2-5, with D maybe TRBD2 (6 bases). The CDR3 covers 13 residues. From germline, CDR1 is LNHNV and CDR2 YYDKDF (reference sequence). V was trimmed by 8 bases and J by 3 bases, leaving 13 bases between them. As DNA, the CDR3 is TGTGCCACCGCGGGACTCTCTAAAGAGACCCAGTACTTC. Its translation: CATAGLSKETQYF.

This clone has just one count. CDR3 amino acids: CASSSPGQGAKGYTF. DNA for the CDR3: TGTGCCAGCTCATCTCCGGGACAGGGGGCGAAAGGCTACACCTTC. This chain connects TRBV18 to TRBJ1-2; TRBD1 matches 12 bases. The CDR3 sequence is 15 residues long. Germline CDR1 and CDR2: KGHSH and LQKENI. The V segment lost 5 bases and the J segment 8 bases; nucleotides outside the gene matches: 9.

This chain connects TRBV4-1 to TRBJ2-7; tentatively, D is TRBD2 (6 bases). Between the trimmed V and J ends, which lost 0 bases and 4 bases, there was a span of 16 bases. CDR3 length: 16 residues. CDR1 and CDR2 (germline): MGHRA, YSYEKL. This CDR3 reads CASSQDWPMRGYEQYF. The CDR3 region has the DNA TGCGCCAGCAGCCAAGATTGGCCCATGCGGGGTTACGAGCAGTACTTC.

J is TRBJ2-7 and V is TRBV5-5; 7 positions match TRBD1. The CDR3 has 13 amino acids. V was clipped by 3 bases and J by 4 bases; unmatched bases: 4. CDR1 SGHKS and CDR2 YYEKEE come from the germline V gene (reference sequence). Here the CDR3 reads CASSSRDRYEQYF. Written as DNA, the CDR3 is TGTGCCAGCAGCTCCCGGGACAGATACGAGCAGTACTTC.

This clone has only a few counts. The sample holds other DNA sequences that translate to the same CDR3. This chain joins TRBV9 and TRBJ1-1, with D maybe TRBD1 (5 bases). Trimming shortened V by 3 bases and J by 1 base, and 13 bases separated the two germline ends. Germline V lookup: CDR1 SGDLS, CDR2 YYNGEE. The CDR3 is 15 residues long. The CDR3 is CASSAGTLGNTEAFF. DNA for the CDR3: TGTGCCAGCAGCGCGGGGACTCTAGGGAACACTGAAGCTTTCTTT.

V gene TRBV11-2 combines with J gene TRBJ2-7; D is unresolved. Trimming stripped 1 base from V and 1 base from J, with 8 bases between. The germline gives CDR1 SGHAT, CDR2 FQNNGV. The CDR3 covers 14 residues. The CDR3 loop reads CASSLAVASYEQYF. DNA of the CDR3: TGTGCCAGCAGCTTAGCGGTCGCTTCCTACGAGCAGTACTTC.